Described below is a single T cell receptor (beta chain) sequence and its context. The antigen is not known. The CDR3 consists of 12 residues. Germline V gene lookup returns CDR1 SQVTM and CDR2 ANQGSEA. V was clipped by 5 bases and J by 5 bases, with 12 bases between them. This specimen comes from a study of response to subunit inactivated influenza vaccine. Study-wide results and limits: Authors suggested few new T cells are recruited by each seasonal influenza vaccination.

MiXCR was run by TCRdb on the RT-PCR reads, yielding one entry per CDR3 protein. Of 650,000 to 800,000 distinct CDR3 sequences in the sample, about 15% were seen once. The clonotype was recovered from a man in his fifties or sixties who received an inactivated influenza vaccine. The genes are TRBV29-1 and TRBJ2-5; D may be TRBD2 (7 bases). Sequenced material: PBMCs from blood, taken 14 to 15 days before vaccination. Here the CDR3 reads CSVIRGGETQYF. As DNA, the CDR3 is TGCAGCGTTATAAGGGGGGGCGAGACCCAGTACTTC. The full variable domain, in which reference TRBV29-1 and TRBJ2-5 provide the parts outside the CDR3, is SAVISQKPSRDICQRGTSLTIQCQVDSQVTMMFWYRQQPGQSLTLIATANQGSEATYESGFVIDKFPISRPNLTFSTLTVSNMSPEDSSIYLCSVIRGGETQYFGPGTRLLVL.